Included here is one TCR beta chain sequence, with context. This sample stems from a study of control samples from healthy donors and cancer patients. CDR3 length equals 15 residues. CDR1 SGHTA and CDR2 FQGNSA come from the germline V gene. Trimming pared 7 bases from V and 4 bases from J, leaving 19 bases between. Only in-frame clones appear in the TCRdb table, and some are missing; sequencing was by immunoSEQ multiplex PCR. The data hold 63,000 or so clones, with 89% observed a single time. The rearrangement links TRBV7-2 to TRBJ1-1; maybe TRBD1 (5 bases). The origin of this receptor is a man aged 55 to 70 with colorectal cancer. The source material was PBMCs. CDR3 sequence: CASTPVTREGTEAFF. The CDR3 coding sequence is TGTGCCAGCACCCCAGTTACCAGGGAGGGCACTGAAGCTTTCTTT.